This is a list of T cell receptor beta chains from one sample in a study of blood T cell repertoires in COVID-19. Libraries were prepared by immunoSEQ multiplex PCR; TCRdb keeps only in-frame clonotypes and omits some of them. The data contain some 490,000 clones, around 85% of them singletons. The sample was peripheral blood. These receptor sequences come from a human donor in a cohort sampled during active COVID-19. CDR3s include the opening cysteine and the closing phenylalanine or tryptophan. Fields, in order: clone size, J gene, V gene, D gene, CDR3 length, CDR3 DNA, CDR3 protein. D genes are given only for firm matches. Rows give clone size only sometimes, using once, few, many, or a class for an expanded clone.

. | TRBJ2-3 | TRBV29-1 | TRBD1 | 15 | TGCAGCGCGGCCGGGACAGGGGGCGGCACAGATACGCAGTATTTT | CSAAGTGGGTDTQYF
. | TRBJ1-3 | TRBV5-4 | TRBD1 | 14 | TGTGCCAGCAGCCCTCAGACAGGGACAGACACCATATATTTT | CASSPQTGTDTIYF
few | TRBJ1-6 | TRBV30 | TRBD1 | 19 | TGTGCCTGGAGTGGCCCAGGGACAGGCGTTTTACTTTGGGATTCACCCCTCCACTTT | CAWSGPGTGVLLWDSPLHF
. | TRBJ1-3 | TRBV6-5 | . | 13 | TGTGCCAGCAGGCTGTGGGGCCAAAACACCATATATTTT | CASRLWGQNTIYF
once | TRBJ2-2 | TRBV18 | . | 15 | TGTGCCAGCTCACTGTCGCAGGGGAACACCGGGGAGCTGTTTTTT | CASSLSQGNTGELFF
. | TRBJ2-5 | TRBV7-9 | . | 14 | TGTGCCAGCAGCTTAGTAGGGGGTCAAGAGACCCAGTACTTC | CASSLVGGQETQYF
. | TRBJ1-2 | TRBV11-2 | TRBD1 | 17 | TGTGCCAGCAGCTTAGTACCGGGGGCGGACAGGGAGGCCTTACGCCTCTTC | CASSLVPGADREALRLF
. | TRBJ1-2 | TRBV27 | TRBD1 | 15 | TGTGCCAGCAGACCCCTGGACAGGGACAACTATGGCTACACCTTC | CASRPLDRDNYGYTF
. | TRBJ2-3 | TRBV7-2 | TRBD1 | 15 | TGTGCCAGCAGCTCACGGGACAGGAGCACAGATACGCAGTATTTT | CASSSRDRSTDTQYF
. | TRBJ2-2 | TRBV2 | TRBD2 | 15 | TGTGCCAGCAGTGCGGGTAGCGGGAGGAGCGGGGAGCTGTTTTTT | CASSAGSGRSGELFF
. | TRBJ1-2 | TRBV27 | . | 14 | TGTGCCAGCAGTTTAGGCAGGGGTTACTATGGCTACACCTTC | CASSLGRGYYGYTF
. | TRBJ2-7 | TRBV19 | TRBD2 | 15 | TGTGCCAGTAGTACAATAGCGGGAGGCCCCCACGAGCAGTACTTC | CASSTIAGGPHEQYF
. | TRBJ1-3 | TRBV10-3 | . | 14 | TGTGCCACAGGGCCGAAGGGCCCGGGAAACACCATATATTTT | CATGPKGPGNTIYF
. | TRBJ2-1 | TRBV11-3 | TRBD1 | 15 | TGTGCCAGCAGCTTAGGGGACAGGGGCTACAATGAGCAGTTCTTC | CASSLGDRGYNEQFF
. | TRBJ2-3 | TRBV5-1 | . | 16 | TGCGCCAGCCGGAGGGGGGACAGCGAAGCCACAGATACGCAGTATTTT | CASRRGDSEATDTQYF
. | TRBJ1-2 | TRBV19 | . | 15 | TGTGCCAGTAGTATAGGGGGACAAGAAGGCTATGGCTACACCTTC | CASSIGGQEGYGYTF
. | TRBJ2-7 | TRBV11-3 | . | 13 | TGTGCCAGCAGTTTCGGCGGCTCCTACGAGCAGTACTTC | CASSFGGSYEQYF
few | TRBJ1-2 | TRBV10-1 | TRBD1 | 13 | TGCGCCAGCAGCTTGGACAGGGGTGGAAGCTACACCTTC | CASSLDRGGSYTF
. | TRBJ2-1 | TRBV7-3 | TRBD2 | 15 | TGTGCCAGCAGCTTAGCGGGAGAGGGGTACAATGAGCAGTTCTTC | CASSLAGEGYNEQFF
. | TRBJ2-7 | TRBV7-2 | TRBD2 | 14 | TGTGCCAGCCGCCGGGGGGGCGAGTCCAACGAGCAGTACTTC | CASRRGGESNEQYF
. | TRBJ2-1 | TRBV7-3 | . | 14 | TGTGCCAGCAGCGCACAGGGTGTTGGGAATGAGCAGTTCTTC | CASSAQGVGNEQFF
. | TRBJ2-7 | TRBV6-1 | TRBD2 | 13 | TGTGCCAGCTTCTCTGGACTAGCGAACGAGCAGTACTTC | CASFSGLANEQYF
. | TRBJ2-7 | TRBV30 | . | 13 | TGTGCCTGCCCAGGTGTTTTTTCCTACGAGCAGTACTTC | CACPGVFSYEQYF
. | TRBJ1-5 | TRBV28 | . | 13 | TGTGCCAGCAGTTTGGCAGGAACGAAGCCCCAGCATTTT | CASSLAGTKPQHF
. | TRBJ2-5 | TRBV6-5 | . | 15 | TGTGCCAGCAGTTATAACACGGGGAGGCAAGAGACCCAGTACTTC | CASSYNTGRQETQYF
. | TRBJ1-2 | TRBV30 | . | 13 | TGTGCCGGCTTTGTCGGGTCGAACTATGGCTACACCTTC | CAGFVGSNYGYTF
. | TRBJ2-7 | TRBV20-1 | . | 14 | TGCAGTGCTAGTTCGGCTAGCGAGGCCTACGAGCAGTACTTC | CSASSASEAYEQYF
. | TRBJ2-3 | TRBV4-1 | TRBD2 | 16 | TGCGCCAGCAGCCAAGTTGCTAGCGGGAGCACAGATACGCAGTATTTT | CASSQVASGSTDTQYF
few | TRBJ2-1 | TRBV27 | TRBD2 | 18 | TGTGCCAGCAGTGCCATTATTCGTCGCGGGAGGGCCGGAAATGAGCAGTTCTTC | CASSAIIRRGRAGNEQFF
few | TRBJ1-4 | TRBV24-1 | . | 18 | TGTGCCACCAGTGGAGATCACTTGTCGGGAGCCCGAGGTGAAAAACTGTTTTTT | CATSGDHLSGARGEKLFF
. | TRBJ2-7 | TRBV5-4 | . | 15 | TGTGCCAGCAGCTTGGACAGGGTAGGTTTCTACGAGCAGTACTTC | CASSLDRVGFYEQYF